These 17 T cell receptor beta chains originate from one sample sequenced in a study of blood T cell repertoires in COVID-19. Only in-frame clones appear in the TCRdb table, and some are missing; sequencing was by immunoSEQ multiplex PCR. The sample consists of roughly 100,000 clones, 80% to 90% of them appearing once. The specimen sequenced was peripheral blood. The receptors come from a woman over 75 with acute or convalescent COVID-19.

The V call is TRBV2, the J call TRBJ1-5, with 8 bases identical to TRBD1. J gave up 4 bases and V 3 bases, and 5 bases lay outside the gene matches. From germline, CDR1 is SNHLY and CDR2 FYNNEI. The CDR3 consists of 15 residues. The CDR3 loop reads CASSDLDRVNQPQHF. For the CDR3, the DNA is TGTGCCAGCAGTGACCTGGACAGGGTAAATCAGCCCCAGCATTTT. Filled out from reference TRBV2 and TRBJ1-5, the complete variable domain reads EPEVTQTPSHQVTQMGQEVILRCVPISNHLYFYWYRQILGQKVEFLVSFYNNEISEKSEIFDDQFSVERPDGSNFTLKIRSTKLEDSAMYFCASSDLDRVNQPQHFGDGTRLSIL.

This chain uses TRBV24-1 with TRBJ2-7; 7 nucleotides align to TRBD2. The V gene end was trimmed by 3 bases and the J gene end by 4 bases; junction bases not matched to a gene: 8. The CDR3 covers 15 residues. The V gene's germline CDR1 is KGHDR and CDR2 SFDVKD. In DNA, the CDR3 is TGTGCCACCAGTGATGCCGGGACTACTAGGTACGAGCAGTACTTC. It is translated as CATSDAGTTRYEQYF.

V is TRBV18 and J is TRBJ2-2; the D is unclear. The V end lost 6 bases, the J end lost 6 bases, and 8 bases lay between the germline ends. Germline CDR1 is KGHSH and CDR2 is LQKENI. This CDR3 spans 12 amino acids. This chain's CDR3 is CASSILAGELFF. The CDR3 nucleotides read TGTGCCAGCTCTATACTTGCCGGGGAGCTGTTTTTT.

The chain employs TRBV6-2 or TRBV6-3 and TRBJ1-2; 7 nucleotides match TRBD1. CDR1 MNHEY and CDR2 SVGEGT come from the germline V gene. There are 16 residues in the CDR3. V lost 5 bases and J lost 1; bases outside the gene matches: 10. The CDR3 sequence: CASSSATGNNNYGYTF. The CDR3 DNA follows: TGTGCCAGCAGTAGCGCGACAGGGAACAATAACTATGGCTACACCTTC.

J is TRBJ2-3 and V is TRBV7-3; D uncertain. CDR3 size: 14 residues. Trimming pared 3 bases from V and 2 bases from J, leaving 9 bases between. CDR1 and CDR2 (germline): SGHTA, FQGTGA. In DNA form, the CDR3 reads TGTGCCAGCAGCTTGACTGGATACACAGATACGCAGTATTTT. Its protein product is CASSLTGYTDTQYF. Full variable domain (missing parts from reference TRBV7-3 and TRBJ2-3): GAGVSQTPSNKVTEKGKYVELRCDPISGHTALYWYRQSLGQGPEFLIYFQGTGAADDSGLPNDRFFAVRPEGSVSTLKIQRTERGDSAVYLCASSLTGYTDTQYFGPGTRLTVL.

This clone has only one observation. The chain couples TRBV7-9 to TRBJ1-1; no reliable D call. Germline V gives CDR1 SEHNR, CDR2 FQNEAQ (reference sequence). V lost 3 bases, J lost 1 base, and 12 bases lay in between. CDR3 length: 15 amino acids. The CDR3 spells CASSLGGGRNTEAFF. The DNA for the CDR3 is TGTGCCAGCAGCTTGGGCGGAGGTAGGAACACTGAAGCTTTCTTT.

The CDR3 region is CASSAGQTSNQPQHF. DNA of the CDR3: TGTGCCAGCAGCGCGGGACAGACTAGCAATCAGCCCCAGCATTTT. The chain links TRBV9 to TRBJ1-5; TRBD1 matches 7 bases. The CDR3 covers 15 residues. The trim removed 3 bases at V and 0 bases at J, leaving 3 bases unmatched. Germline assignment: CDR1 SGDLS and CDR2 YYNGEE. The full variable domain, in which reference TRBV9 and TRBJ1-5 provide the parts outside the CDR3, is DSGVTQTPKHLITATGQRVTLRCSPRSGDLSVYWYQQSLDQGLQFLIQYYNGEERAKGNILERFSAQQFPDLHSELNLSSLELGDSALYFCASSAGQTSNQPQHFGDGTRLSIL.

The chain has TRBV3-1 (or the pseudogene TRBV3-2) and TRBJ2-1, with TRBD2 identical over 13 bases. J was trimmed by 10 bases and V by 5 bases; bases with no gene match: 8. CDR3 length: 15 amino acids. Germline assignment: CDR1 LGHDT and CDR2 YNNKEL (reference sequence). CDR3 sequence reads: CASSDGLAGAKEQFF. The CDR3 coding sequence is TGTGCCAGCAGCGACGGACTAGCGGGGGCTAAAGAGCAGTTCTTC.

This sequence joins TRBV6-1 and TRBJ2-1, with 9 bases fitting TRBD1. Germline CDR1 reads MNHNS; CDR2 reads SASEGT. V lost 4 bases, J lost 8 bases, and 21 bases stayed unmatched. This CDR3 region has 19 residues. The DNA of the CDR3 is TGTGCCAGCAGTGTCTCCGAAATCCGGGACAGGGTTTGGCGTTATGAGCAGTTCTTC. Amino acid sequence: CASSVSEIRDRVWRYEQFF.

This chain uses TRBV4-1 with TRBJ1-5, with 10 bases that match TRBD1. Per the germline V gene, CDR1 is MGHRA and CDR2 is YSYEKL. The CDR3 loop spans 14 amino acids. Trimming cost V 3 bases and J 4 bases; bases outside gene matches: 0. As DNA, the CDR3 is TGCGCCAGCAGCCAGGACAGGGGGAATCAGCCCCAGCATTTT. Translated: CASSQDRGNQPQHF.

V usage is TRBV3-1 (or the pseudogene TRBV3-2) and J usage is TRBJ2-7; TRBD1 matches at 8 bases. The germline V gene has CDR1 LGHDT and CDR2 YNNKEL (reference sequence). V dropped 1 base and J dropped 6; count of bases not matched to a gene: 11. This CDR3 spans 16 amino acids. DNA for the CDR3: TGTGCCAGCAGCCAAGGTGAGGCACAGGGGGGTTCCGAGCAGTACTTC. It translates to CASSQGEAQGGSEQYF.

As for this clone: Within the sample, other DNA sequences also encode this same CDR3. This CDR3 reads CASSQGQGGYEQYF. Written as DNA, the CDR3 is TGTGCCAGCAGCCAAGGTCAGGGGGGCTACGAGCAGTACTTC. The chain has TRBV3-1 (or the pseudogene TRBV3-2) and TRBJ2-7, with a possible D match to TRBD1 (7 bases). In germline, CDR1 is LGHDT, CDR2 YNNKEL (reference sequence). The CDR3 totals 14 residues. With 1 base removed from V and 3 bases from J, the gap between germline ends came to 10 bases.

The chain couples TRBV30 to TRBJ1-1; D gene ambiguous. This CDR3 contains 13 residues. The V gene lost 6 bases and the J gene lost 0 bases, with 11 bases spanning the gap. Germline CDR1 reads GTSNPN; CDR2 reads SVGIG (reference sequence). CDR3 amino acids: CACLAGMNTEAFF. CDR3 DNA: TGTGCCTGCCTCGCCGGGATGAACACTGAAGCTTTCTTT.

The chain is built from TRBV4-1 and TRBJ2-1; TRBD1 matches at 10 bases. CDR3 size: 18 residues. Unmatched junction bases numbered 11, after V lost 3 bases and J lost 3 bases. CDR1 is MGHRA and CDR2 is YSYEKL in the germline V gene. In DNA, the CDR3 is TGCGCCAGCAGCCACGCTGGACAGGGGGTCTCTTACTACAATGAGCAGTTCTTC. Its protein product is CASSHAGQGVSYYNEQFF.

This clone came up once. The rearrangement joins TRBV18 to TRBJ1-6; 7 positions match TRBD1. The CDR3 spans 14 residues. Losses at the gene ends were 5 bases for V and 5 bases for J; bases not matched to a gene: 3. CDR1 and CDR2 from the germline V gene are KGHSH and LQKENI. The CDR3 here is CASSGTENNSPLHF. The CDR3 DNA reads as TGTGCCAGCTCAGGGACAGAGAATAATTCACCCCTCCACTTT.

CDR3 sequence (DNA): TGTGCCAGTGCAACTAGGGCGGGAGAGACCCAGTACTTC. Amino acids: CASATRAGETQYF. The rearrangement uses TRBV19 and TRBJ2-5, with a weak D call TRBD2 (5 bases). CDR3 length: 13 residues. Deletions cut 8 bases from V and 4 bases from J, with 14 bases between. Germline V lookup: CDR1 LNHDA, CDR2 SQIVND (reference sequence).

The chain combines TRBV5-1 with TRBJ2-5; 14 nucleotides agree with TRBD2. The CDR3 is made up of 16 amino acids. Germline trimming cut 0 bases from V and 2 bases from J; bases unmatched to any gene: 0. Looked up from germline, CDR1 is SGHRS and CDR2 is YFSETQ. The CDR3 loop reads CASSLGTSGGQETQYF. The CDR3 bases are TGCGCCAGCAGCTTGGGGACTAGCGGGGGGCAAGAGACCCAGTACTTC. Full variable domain (missing parts from reference TRBV5-1 and TRBJ2-5): KAGVTQTPRYLIKTRGQQVTLSCSPISGHRSVSWYQQTPGQGLQFLFEYFSETQRNKGNFPGRFSGRQFSNSRSEMNVSTLELGDSALYLCASSLGTSGGQETQYFGPGTRLLVL.